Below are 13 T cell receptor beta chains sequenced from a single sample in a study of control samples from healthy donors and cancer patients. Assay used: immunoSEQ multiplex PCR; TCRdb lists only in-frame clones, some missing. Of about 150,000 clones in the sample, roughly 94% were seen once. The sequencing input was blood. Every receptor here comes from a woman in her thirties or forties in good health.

This chain's CDR3 is CASTRAGASTNYGYTF. The CDR3 nucleotides are TGTGCCAGCACCCGAGCGGGGGCCTCCACAAACTATGGCTACACCTTC. The V call is TRBV9, the J call TRBJ1-2; D possibly corresponds to TRBD1 (6 bases). The CDR3 runs 16 residues. Looked up from germline, CDR1 is SGDLS and CDR2 is YYNGEE. Trimming stripped 6 bases from V and 2 bases from J, with 20 bases between.

CDR3 residues: CSVEAPGGKLFF. CDR3 nucleotide sequence: TGCAGCGTTGAGGCCCCAGGCGGAAAACTGTTTTTT. This chain links TRBV29-1 with TRBJ1-4, with D hard to call. V was trimmed by 3 bases and J by 10 bases, leaving 12 bases between them. In germline, CDR1 is SQVTM, CDR2 ANQGSEA. The CDR3 spans 12 residues.

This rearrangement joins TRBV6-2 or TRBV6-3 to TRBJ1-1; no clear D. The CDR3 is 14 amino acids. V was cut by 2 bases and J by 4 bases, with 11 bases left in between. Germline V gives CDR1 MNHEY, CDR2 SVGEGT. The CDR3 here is CASSYEVGSTEAFF. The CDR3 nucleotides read TGTGCCAGCAGTTACGAGGTGGGGAGCACTGAAGCTTTCTTT.

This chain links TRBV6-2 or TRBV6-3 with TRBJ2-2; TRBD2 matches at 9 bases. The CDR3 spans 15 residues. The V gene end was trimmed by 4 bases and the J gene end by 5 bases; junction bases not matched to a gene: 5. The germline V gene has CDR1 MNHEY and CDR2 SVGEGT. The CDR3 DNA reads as TGTGCCAGCAGTTTAGCGGGAGAAGTGACCGGGGAGCTGTTTTTT. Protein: CASSLAGEVTGELFF.

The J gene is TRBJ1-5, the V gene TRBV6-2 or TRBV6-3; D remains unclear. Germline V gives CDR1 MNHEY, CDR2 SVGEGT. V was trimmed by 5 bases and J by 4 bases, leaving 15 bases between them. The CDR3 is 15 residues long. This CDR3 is CASSDFGRPNQPQHF. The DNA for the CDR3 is TGTGCCAGCAGTGACTTTGGAAGGCCTAATCAGCCCCAGCATTTT.

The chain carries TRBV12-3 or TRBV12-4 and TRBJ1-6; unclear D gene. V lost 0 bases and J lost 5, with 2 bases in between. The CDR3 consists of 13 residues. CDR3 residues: CASSLAHNSPLHF. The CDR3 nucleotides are TGTGCCAGCAGTTTAGCCCATAATTCACCCCTCCACTTT.

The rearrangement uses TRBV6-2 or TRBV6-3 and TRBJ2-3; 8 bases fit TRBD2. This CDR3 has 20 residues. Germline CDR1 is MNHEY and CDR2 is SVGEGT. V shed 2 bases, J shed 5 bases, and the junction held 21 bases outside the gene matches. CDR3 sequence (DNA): TGTGCCAGCAGTTACGTCGCGGCTAGCGGGTCTATCCGGGTAAGAGATACGCAGTATTTT. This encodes CASSYVAASGSIRVRDTQYF.

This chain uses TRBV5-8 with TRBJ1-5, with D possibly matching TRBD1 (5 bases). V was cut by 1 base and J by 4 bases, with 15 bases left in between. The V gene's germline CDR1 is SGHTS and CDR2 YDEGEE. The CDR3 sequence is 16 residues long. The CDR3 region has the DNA TGTGCCAGCAGCTTGTCCGGACACGGCAGAAATCAGCCCCAGCATTTT. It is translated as CASSLSGHGRNQPQHF.

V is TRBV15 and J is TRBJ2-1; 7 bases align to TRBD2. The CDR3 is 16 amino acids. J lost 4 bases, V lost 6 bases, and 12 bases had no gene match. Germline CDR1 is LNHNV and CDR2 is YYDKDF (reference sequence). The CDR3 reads CATRLTGTTTYNEQFF. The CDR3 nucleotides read TGTGCCACCAGGCTTACCGGGACTACAACTTACAATGAGCAGTTCTTC.

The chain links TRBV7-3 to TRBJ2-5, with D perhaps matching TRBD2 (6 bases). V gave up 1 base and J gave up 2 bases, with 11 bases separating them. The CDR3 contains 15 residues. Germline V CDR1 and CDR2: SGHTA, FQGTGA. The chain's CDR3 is CASSLMSGQQETQYF. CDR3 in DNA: TGTGCCAGCAGCTTAATGAGCGGGCAGCAAGAGACCCAGTACTTC.

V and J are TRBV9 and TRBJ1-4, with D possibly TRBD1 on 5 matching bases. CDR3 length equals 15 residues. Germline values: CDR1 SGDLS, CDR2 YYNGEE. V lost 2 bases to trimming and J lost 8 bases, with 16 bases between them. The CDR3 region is CASSVDGRGREKLFF. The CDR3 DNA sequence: TGTGCCAGCAGCGTCGACGGAAGGGGCCGCGAAAAACTGTTTTTT. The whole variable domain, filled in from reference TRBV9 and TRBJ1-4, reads DSGVTQTPKHLITATGQRVTLRCSPRSGDLSVYWYQQSLDQGLQFLIQYYNGEERAKGNILERFSAQQFPDLHSELNLSSLELGDSALYFCASSVDGRGREKLFFGSGTQLSVL.

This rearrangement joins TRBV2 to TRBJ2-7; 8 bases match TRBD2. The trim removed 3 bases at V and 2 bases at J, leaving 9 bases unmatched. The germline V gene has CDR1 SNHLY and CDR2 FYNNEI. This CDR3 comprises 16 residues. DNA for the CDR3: TGTGCCAGCAGTGATTATCCTAGCGGGCCCCCCTACGAGCAGTACTTC. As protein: CASSDYPSGPPYEQYF.

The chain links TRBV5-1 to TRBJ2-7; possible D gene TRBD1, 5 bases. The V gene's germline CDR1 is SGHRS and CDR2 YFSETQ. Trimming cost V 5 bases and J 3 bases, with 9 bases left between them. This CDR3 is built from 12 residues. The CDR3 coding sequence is TGCGCCAGCAGTACAGACAGCTACGAGCAGTACTTC. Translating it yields CASSTDSYEQYF.